What follows are 28 T cell receptor beta chains derived from one specimen sequenced in a study of primary melanoma T cells and metastatic recurrence. Produced via immunoSEQ multiplex PCR; TCRdb's table is partial and in-frame only. The sample includes under 750 clones, roughly 88% of them seen just once. The source material was melanoma tumor tissue. The receptor set was obtained from a human donor with melanoma.

This chain connects TRBV30 to TRBJ2-5; 7 nucleotides match TRBD2. Germline trimming cut 2 bases from V and 4 bases from J; bases unmatched to any gene: 13. The CDR3 consists of 16 residues. CDR1 is GTSNPN, CDR2 SVGIG, per germline (reference sequence). CDR3 region: CAWSPGLVTPRETQYF. The CDR3 DNA follows: TGTGCCTGGAGTCCTGGACTAGTAACACCACGAGAGACCCAGTACTTC.

The chain combines TRBV11-3 with TRBJ1-1; D remains ambiguous. Trimming removed 4 bases from V and 1 base from J, with 13 bases in between. The CDR3 totals 15 residues. Germline CDR1 reads SGHNT; CDR2 reads YENEEA. CDR3 sequence reads: CASSSDYRGNTEAFF. The CDR3 coding sequence is TGTGCCAGCAGCTCCGATTACCGCGGGAACACTGAAGCTTTCTTT.

This clone appeared once. This chain joins TRBV10-2 and TRBJ1-5; D not certain. The CDR3 spans 14 residues. V was shortened by 2 bases and J by 1 base, with 6 bases between the two germline ends. Per germline, CDR1 WSHSY and CDR2 SAAADI. CDR3 nucleotide sequence: TGCGCCAGCAGTGAGGGGATCAGCAATCAGCCCCAGCATTTT. Translating it yields CASSEGISNQPQHF.

In this sample, this clone turned up once. V and J are TRBV6-8 and TRBJ1-2, with 8 bases fitting TRBD1. The CDR3 runs to 13 residues. J gave up 7 bases and V 7 bases, and 8 bases lay outside the gene matches. Germline CDR1 and CDR2: MNHGY and SAAAGT. CDR3 sequence: CASNLDRVGGYTF. The CDR3 bases are TGTGCCAGCAATCTGGACAGGGTCGGTGGCTACACCTTC.

V is TRBV6-8 and J is TRBJ2-4; the match to TRBD1 covers 9 bases. The CDR3 sequence is 14 residues long. V lost 5 bases to trimming and J lost 9 bases; unmatched junction nucleotides: 8. The germline gives CDR1 MNHGY, CDR2 SAAAGT. The DNA of the CDR3 is TGTGCCAGCAGTGCCCCGGGACAGGGAGGCATTCAGTACTTC. This sequence encodes CASSAPGQGGIQYF.

The chain combines TRBV11-3 with TRBJ1-2; 9 bases align to TRBD1. The V gene end was trimmed by 4 bases and the J gene end by 0 bases; junction bases not matched to a gene: 18. CDR1 and CDR2 (germline): SGHNT, YENEEA. The CDR3 is made up of 20 amino acids. CDR3 region: CASSSLPIPDRGIPNYGYTF. In DNA form, the CDR3 reads TGTGCCAGCAGCTCCTTACCTATTCCGGACAGGGGTATTCCTAACTATGGCTACACCTTC.

The chain links TRBV29-1 to TRBJ1-1, with D perhaps matching TRBD1 (6 bases). The CDR3 loop spans 12 amino acids. Looked up from germline, CDR1 is SQVTM and CDR2 is ANQGSEA. V lost 7 bases to trimming and J lost 7 bases, with 16 bases between them. The CDR3 coding sequence is TGCAGCGCCACAGGGAGGGATATTGAAGCTTTCTTT. It codes for CSATGRDIEAFF.

This clone was seen just once. V is TRBV11-3 and J is TRBJ2-3; 12 bases are shared with TRBD2. Looked up from germline, CDR1 is SGHNT and CDR2 is YENEEA. With 5 bases clipped from V and 0 bases from J, the junction kept 9 bases outside the gene matches. CDR3 length: 18 amino acids. In DNA form, the CDR3 reads TGTGCCAGCAGCCTCACTAGCGGGGGGCGATCTAGCACAGATACGCAGTATTTT. It encodes CASSLTSGGRSSTDTQYF.

This chain joins TRBV6-8 and TRBJ1-6, with 9 bases lining up with TRBD1. CDR1 is MNHGY, CDR2 SAAAGT, per germline. The CDR3 loop spans 15 amino acids. Trimming removed 6 bases from V and 10 bases from J; junction bases left unmatched: 10. CDR3 region: CASSPVGQGDSPLHF. For the CDR3, the DNA is TGTGCCAGCAGCCCCGTGGGACAGGGCGACTCACCCCTCCACTTT.

CDR3 sequence (DNA): TGTGCCAGCAGTCCTAGGCGCAATCAGCCCCAGCATTTT. This translates into CASSPRRNQPQHF. The J gene is TRBJ1-5, the V gene TRBV7-4; D unclear. Trimming stripped 6 bases from V and 2 bases from J, with 8 bases between. The V gene's germline CDR1 is SGHVT and CDR2 SQSDAQ. The length of the CDR3 is 13 residues.

On this clone itself: One end of the junction varies from germline; a read error may be responsible. The rearrangement joins TRBV11-3 to TRBJ2-7; D possibly uses TRBD1 or TRBD2 (5 bases each). CDR3 length: 14 residues. The V gene's germline CDR1 is SGHNT and CDR2 YENEEA. The chain's CDR3 is CASRISGGSHEQYF. DNA for the CDR3: TGTGCCAGCAGGATTAGTGGGGGTTCCCACGAGCAGTACTTT.

This clone was found once. This chain links TRBV29-1 with TRBJ2-5; TRBD1 aligns across 7 bases. Germline V lookup: CDR1 SQVTM, CDR2 ANQGSEA. The CDR3 covers 12 residues. V shed 6 bases and J 4 bases; nucleotides not matched to a gene: 5. DNA for the CDR3: TGCAGCGTACCACAGGGGAGAGAGACCCAGTACTTC. This sequence encodes CSVPQGRETQYF.

V gene TRBV6-8 combines with J gene TRBJ1-1, with TRBD1 identical over 8 bases. After removal of 5 bases from V and 6 bases from J, the junction contained 8 bases not matched to a gene. In germline, CDR1 is MNHGY, CDR2 SAAAGT. This CDR3 is 14 amino acids long. The CDR3, as DNA: TGTGCCAGCAGTGAGGTGACAGGGGTCCCTGAAGCTTTCTTT. Its protein product is CASSEVTGVPEAFF.

The CDR3 DNA sequence: TGTGCCACCAGCAGAGATCTCCAAGCTGCCGGGGAGCTGTTTTTT. Amino acids: CATSRDLQAAGELFF. The V gene is TRBV15, the J gene TRBJ2-2, with D unresolved. Trimming left V 0 bases short and J 6 bases short, with 11 bases between. Per the germline V gene, CDR1 is LNHNV and CDR2 is YYDKDF (reference sequence). The CDR3 contains 15 residues.

A single count supports this clone. This chain links TRBV19 with TRBJ1-5; 9 nucleotides match TRBD1. Looked up from germline, CDR1 is LNHDA and CDR2 is SQIVND (reference sequence). Losses at the gene ends were 7 bases for V and 5 bases for J; bases not matched to a gene: 9. The CDR3 is 15 residues long. For the CDR3, the DNA is TGTGCCAGTAATCCTCGGACAGGGGTAGATCAGCCCCAGCATTTT. This gives the protein CASNPRTGVDQPQHF.

The chain is built from TRBV7-1 and TRBJ1-1; no definite D call. TRBV7-1 is identified as an open reading frame with a role that is uncertain. CDR3 length: 13 amino acids. The V and J ends lost 4 bases and 5 bases respectively, with 11 bases between them. CDR3 region: CASSLKGGTEAFF. The CDR3 bases are TGTGCCAGCAGCTTAAAGGGAGGGACTGAAGCTTTCTTT.

This clone was observed a single time. The CDR3 DNA follows: TGTGCCACCCGGGGGCCTATGAGCTCCTACGAGCAGTACTTC. Translating gives CATRGPMSSYEQYF. The rearrangement links TRBV19 to TRBJ2-7; either TRBD1 or TRBD2 may fit D (6 bases each). The germline V gene has CDR1 LNHDA and CDR2 SQIVND (reference sequence). The CDR3 extends over 14 amino acids. Trimming took off 10 bases at V and 0 bases at J, with 16 bases between the two ends.

This clone was seen once. This sequence joins TRBV19 and TRBJ1-2; 7 nucleotides agree with TRBD1. The CDR3 contains 15 residues. Germline lookup yields CDR1 LNHDA and CDR2 SQIVND (reference sequence). V shed 6 bases and J 5 bases; nucleotides not matched to a gene: 12. The CDR3 DNA follows: TGTGCCAGTAGCCCGCTAGGGGACAGTCCTTATGGCTACACCTTC. Its translation: CASSPLGDSPYGYTF. The whole variable domain, remainder taken from reference TRBV19 and TRBJ1-2, is DGGITQSPKYLFRKEGQNVTLSCEQNLNHDAMYWYRQDPGQGLRLIYYSQIVNDFQKGDIAEGYSVSREKKESFPLTVTSAQKNPTAFYLCASSPLGDSPYGYTFGSGTRLTVV.

The V and J genes are TRBV14 and TRBJ1-6; D ambiguous. V was cut by 2 bases and J by 10 bases, with 12 bases left in between. Germline V gene data show CDR1 as SGHDN and CDR2 as FVKESK. The CDR3 spans 14 residues. The CDR3 loop is CASSQNPRGSPLHF. For the CDR3, the DNA is TGTGCCAGCAGCCAAAATCCGCGGGGATCACCCCTCCACTTT.

CDR3 loop: CASSLGTGVTGELFF. CDR3 sequence (DNA): TGTGCCAGCAGCTTGGGGACAGGGGTCACCGGGGAGCTGTTTTTT. The chain carries TRBV11-3 and TRBJ2-2, with TRBD1 matching 10 bases. The V gene's germline CDR1 is SGHNT and CDR2 YENEEA. The CDR3 totals 15 residues. The junction had 2 bases not matched to a gene; V was cut back by 3 bases and J by 4 bases.

This chain connects TRBV5-1 to TRBJ2-2; 12 bases match TRBD2. The germline gives CDR1 SGHRS, CDR2 YFSETQ. J was trimmed by 8 bases and V by 4 bases; bases with no gene match: 6. The CDR3 sequence is 15 residues long. The DNA of the CDR3 is TGCGCCAGCAGCCCTAGCGGGGGGGCCGAAGGGGAGCTGTTTTTT. It encodes CASSPSGGAEGELFF.

This rearrangement joins TRBV19 to TRBJ2-3; no clear D. CDR1 is LNHDA and CDR2 is SQIVND in the germline V gene (reference sequence). This CDR3 has 14 amino acids. Between the trimmed V and J ends, which lost 0 bases and 4 bases, there was a span of 8 bases. The CDR3 region is CASSIEYRPDTQYF. CDR3 sequence (DNA): TGTGCCAGTAGTATAGAATACCGACCAGATACGCAGTATTTT.

This clone was detected once. The chain joins TRBV6-8 to TRBJ1-4; D not resolved. Germline loops: CDR1 MNHGY, CDR2 SAAAGT. V was cut by 0 bases and J by 4 bases, with 9 bases left in between. This CDR3 has 15 amino acids. In DNA form, the CDR3 reads TGTGCCAGCAGTTACTCGAGTCAGAATAATGAAAAACTGTTTTTT. Amino acids: CASSYSSQNNEKLFF.

The chain employs TRBV11-3 and TRBJ2-2, with D possibly matching TRBD2 (6 bases). The V gene lost 1 base and the J gene lost 6 bases, with 15 bases spanning the gap. Germline V gene data show CDR1 as SGHNT and CDR2 as YENEEA. The CDR3 spans 16 residues. CDR3 sequence: CASSLGTLEGAGELFF. The CDR3 DNA reads TGTGCCAGCAGCTTAGGGACTCTGGAGGGCGCCGGGGAGCTGTTTTTT.

The V gene is TRBV7-8, the J gene TRBJ2-2; the D gene is possibly TRBD2 (5 bases). The V gene lost 1 base and the J gene lost 1 base, with 7 bases spanning the gap. The CDR3 has 15 residues. The germline V gene has CDR1 SGHVS and CDR2 FQNEAQ. Here the CDR3 reads CASSLGGWNTGELFF. CDR3 nucleotides: TGTGCCAGCAGCTTAGGCGGGTGGAACACCGGGGAGCTGTTTTTT. Full variable domain (rest looked up from reference TRBV7-8 and TRBJ2-2): GAGVSQSPRYKVAKRGQDVALRCDPISGHVSLFWYQQALGQGPEFLTYFQNEAQLDKSGLPSDRFFAERPEGSVSTLKIQRTQQEDSAVYLCASSLGGWNTGELFFGEGSRLTVL.

By sample fraction, this clone is large (0.1 to 1%). This sequence joins TRBV6-8 and TRBJ2-6; D remains unclear. From germline, CDR1 is MNHGY and CDR2 SAAAGT. Trimming took 0 bases from V and 1 from J, leaving 4 bases between them. The CDR3 has 15 residues. The CDR3 loop is CASSYSTSGANVLTF. In nucleotides, the CDR3 is TGTGCCAGCAGTTACTCAACTTCTGGGGCCAACGTCCTGACTTTC.

V and J are TRBV11-3 and TRBJ2-2; D unclear. CDR1 is SGHNT, CDR2 YENEEA, per germline. The CDR3 covers 15 residues. Between the trimmed V and J ends, which lost 0 bases and 7 bases, there was a span of 12 bases. The CDR3 sequence: CASSLDPRVGGELFF. CDR3 nucleotides: TGTGCCAGCAGCTTAGACCCCCGGGTGGGCGGGGAGCTGTTTTTT.

The chain recombines TRBV11-1 with TRBJ2-7; 9 nucleotides agree with TRBD1. Germline CDR1 reads SGHAT; CDR2 reads FQDESV (reference sequence). V dropped 5 bases and J dropped 4; count of bases not matched to a gene: 12. The CDR3 contains 16 residues. CDR3 DNA sequence: TGTGCCAGCAGCCCTGCGGAAGGGACAGGGAATTACGAGCAGTACTTC. As protein: CASSPAEGTGNYEQYF.